This TCR beta chain comes out of a study of shared clonotypes between healthy human individuals. Method: immunoSEQ multiplex PCR; TCRdb's copy keeps in-frame clones and lacks some. The data hold 2 million to 2.5 million clones, with approximately 90% observed a single time. From germline, CDR1 is MDHEN and CDR2 SYDVKM. The CDR3 runs to 14 residues. A word on this clone: The junction differs from germline at one of its ends, possibly a read error.

The chain combines TRBV28 with TRBJ1-2; 8 bases are shared with TRBD1. Sequencing used naive CD4+ T cells from PBMCs. Subset given: CD45RA+ positively selected. This receptor was obtained from a man between 18 and 29 years old in good health. Some clones in this sample may be carry-over from other donors' samples. In nucleotides, the CDR3 is TGTGCCAGCACCGTCAAACAGGGGGTACATGGCAACACCTTC. Encoded protein: CASTVKQGVHGNTF.